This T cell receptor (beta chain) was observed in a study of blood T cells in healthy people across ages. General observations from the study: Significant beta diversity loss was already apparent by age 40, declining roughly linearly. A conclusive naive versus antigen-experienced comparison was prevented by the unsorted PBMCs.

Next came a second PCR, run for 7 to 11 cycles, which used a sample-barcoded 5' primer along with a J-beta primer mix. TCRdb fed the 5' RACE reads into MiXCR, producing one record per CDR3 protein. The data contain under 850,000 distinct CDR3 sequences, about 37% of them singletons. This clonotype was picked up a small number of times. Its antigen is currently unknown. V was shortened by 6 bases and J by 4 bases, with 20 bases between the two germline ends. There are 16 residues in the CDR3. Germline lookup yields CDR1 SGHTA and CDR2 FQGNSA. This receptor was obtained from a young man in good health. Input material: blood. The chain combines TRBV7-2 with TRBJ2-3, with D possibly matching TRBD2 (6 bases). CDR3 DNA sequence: TGTGCCAGCAGAAAGGAGGGAGGAGGGCGGGCAGATACGCAGTATTTT. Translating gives CASRKEGGGRADTQYF.